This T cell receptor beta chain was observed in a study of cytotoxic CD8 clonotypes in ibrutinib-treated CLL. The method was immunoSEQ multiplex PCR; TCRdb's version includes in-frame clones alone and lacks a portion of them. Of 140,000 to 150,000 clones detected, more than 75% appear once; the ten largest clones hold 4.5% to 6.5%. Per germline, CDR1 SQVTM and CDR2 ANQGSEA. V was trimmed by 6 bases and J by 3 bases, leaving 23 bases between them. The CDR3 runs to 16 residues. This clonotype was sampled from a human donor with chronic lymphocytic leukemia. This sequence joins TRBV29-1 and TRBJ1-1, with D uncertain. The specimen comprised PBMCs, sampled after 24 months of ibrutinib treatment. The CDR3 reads CSVPRPPGHGDTEAFF. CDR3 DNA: TGCAGCGTCCCCCGCCCCCCGGGTCATGGGGACACTGAAGCTTTCTTT.